The source of this TCR beta chain is a study of vaccination effects on CD4 cells after COVID-19 (dated by TCRdb to between 2021 and 2024). Describing the broader study: In the ViraFEST assay, PBMC were stimulated with viral peptide pools, and TCR sequencing was then used to find antigen-specific CD4+ T cell clonotypes based on their expansion. In the study, cultures from other donors were sequenced using the Oncomine TCR Beta short-read assay on an Illumina iSeq 100. Participants received two doses of either the BNT162b2 or the mRNA-1273 mRNA SARS-CoV-2 vaccine. SARS-CoV-2 spike-specific CD4+ TCR repertoires were compared before and after mRNA vaccination in COVID-19 convalescent patients and in infection-naive vaccine recipients. Some 2 million PBMC per well were cultured in IMDM with about 4.8% human AB serum, around 10 IU/ml IL-2 and gentamicin, plus 10 ug/ml peptides. A total of 9 to 11 COVID-19 convalescent patients and a handful of SARS-CoV-2-naive healthy vaccine recipients were included in the full study.

After around 11 days of culture, CD4+ T cells were isolated with the EasySep CD4+ T cell isolation kit. None of the healthy vaccine recipients had a prior SARS-CoV-2 infection, which was confirmed by nucleocapsid antibody tests that came back negative both before and after vaccination. On days 3 and 7, half of the culture medium was replaced with fresh IL-2-containing medium. Each peptide stimulation condition was cultured in triplicate wells unless otherwise noted. PBMC were separated from whole blood using Ficoll-Paque Plus gradient centrifugation and were then either cryopreserved at -140C or used fresh. The QIAamp micro DNA kit was used to extract genomic DNA from the cultured CD4+ T cells. Measured from the cysteine to the phenylalanine, the CDR3 is 16 residues long. Kept here is only the CDR3 DNA, which spans 48 bases and is read in frame from base 1. As encoded in the germline V gene, CDR1 is KGHSH while CDR2 is LQKENI. V drops 2 bases and J drops 5 bases, leaving 13 bases in between.

This clone appeared a few times. Its target antigen remains unknown. One base away there is no much larger clone; base qualities are not given. Here is what the overall study found, with its caveats: Marked clonal contraction was observed in both infection-induced and vaccine-induced clones at late post-vaccination timepoints, consistent with waning T cell responses. The study was limited by a small number of convalescent patients, and early post-infection timepoints were lacking. In healthy vaccine recipients, vaccine-induced clones were almost all SARS-CoV-2 mono-reactive, with only 1 of 255 being cross-reactive with common cold coronaviruses.

Libraries were constructed by the immunoSEQ multiplex PCR assay. DNA from the cultured and isolated CD4+ T cells underwent TCR beta CDR3 sequencing. The study's own analysis went as follows. Non-productive TCR sequences were removed, reads were trimmed to the CDR3 region, and CDR3s of at least 7 amino acids were retained. The MANAFEST web app was used to pick out antigen-specific clonotypes by comparing their expansion in peptide wells with that in reference cultures. To be called positive, a clone needed expansion at FDR<0.05 compared with the reference and with all other wells, an odds ratio greater than 5, and a frequency greater than 0.1% in two replicate wells. A clonotype was defined as cross-reactive if the clonotype was significantly expanded both in SARS-CoV-2 spike wells and in at least one common cold coronavirus spike condition. CDR3 similarity was assessed by Levenshtein distance with the stringdist R package, and unrooted trees were built with ape in R 3.6.1. This immuneACCESS table, as held by TCRdb, lists in-frame sequences with V and J called but not all clones. Of the missing ones, under half trace to an unresolved V gene in checked studies; the others have no known cause. That table is the source of V, J and clone size, and D and trimming were worked out from the DNA. In all, the sample holds about 37,000 clones, and roughly 79% of those were seen once. The ten largest clones take up 3% of the sample.

The TCR originated in a human donor who received a COVID-19 vaccine. This specimen consisted of CD4+ T cells from PBMCs cultured without peptide, obtained before COVID-19 vaccination. The rearranged segments are TRBV18 and TRBJ1-6; TRBD1 is possibly the D segment (5 matching bases). The CDR3 amino acid sequence is: CASSPTPRQNNSPLHF. The DNA sequence follows: TGTGCCAGCTCACCAACCCCTCGACAGAATAATTCACCCCTCCACTTT.